This T cell receptor beta chain was sequenced in a study of blood T cell repertoires in COVID-19. The repertoire was sequenced with immunoSEQ multiplex PCR; TCRdb's copy has only in-frame clones and lacks some. The sample shows 200,000 to 250,000 clones, around 80% of them seen only once. V dropped 6 bases and J dropped 4 bases, with 9 bases sitting between them. This CDR3 comprises 12 residues. Per germline, CDR1 SGDLS and CDR2 YYNGEE. Material: peripheral blood. This chain links TRBV9 with TRBJ2-3, with a weak D call TRBD2 (5 bases). This clonotype originated in an elderly woman with acute or convalescent COVID-19. Written as DNA, the CDR3 is TGTGCCAGCACCCCACTAGCAGATACGCAGTATTTT. This codes for CASTPLADTQYF.